These 31 T cell receptor beta chains were sequenced from one sample in a study of persistence of HIV-infected CD4 T cells. This nonspecific control used anti-CD3/anti-CD28 bead stimulation of CD4+ T cells. CD4+ T cells upregulating both CD40 ligand and CD69 were sorted as responding cells. Antigens of these TCRs are unknown. The libraries were made with immunoSEQ version 4 in survey mode. Produced via immunoSEQ multiplex PCR; TCRdb's table is partial and in-frame only. The sample yields under 50,000 clones, around 90% seen once. The source material was CD4+ T cells sorted from PBMCs after 18-hour stimulation, sampled from a patient who received antiretroviral therapy. These receptors all stem from an adult woman with HIV who was CMV-seropositive.

The chain combines TRBV19 with TRBJ1-3; weak D call: TRBD1 (5 bases). From germline, CDR1 is LNHDA and CDR2 SQIVND (reference sequence). The CDR3 is 15 amino acids. V gave up 6 bases and J gave up 0 bases, with 12 bases separating them. CDR3 loop: CASSPEGSSGNTIYF. In nucleotides, the CDR3 is TGTGCCAGTAGCCCGGAGGGGAGCTCTGGAAACACCATATATTTT. The variable domain in full, with the rest retrieved from reference TRBV19 and TRBJ1-3, is DGGITQSPKYLFRKEGQNVTLSCEQNLNHDAMYWYRQDPGQGLRLIYYSQIVNDFQKGDIAEGYSVSREKKESFPLTVTSAQKNPTAFYLCASSPEGSSGNTIYFGEGSWLTVV.

The rearrangement uses TRBV29-1 and TRBJ2-7; TRBD2 is a possible D gene (7 bases). CDR3 size: 14 residues. Trimming removed 4 bases at V and 5 bases at J, with 18 bases between. From germline, CDR1 is SQVTM and CDR2 ANQGSEA. CDR3 nucleotide sequence: TGCAGCGTTGGGGGGGGCTATCAAAACGACGAGCAGTACTTC. Its protein is CSVGGGYQNDEQYF.

This chain links TRBV24-1 with TRBJ1-1; D is possibly TRBD1 (6 bases). CDR3 length: 14 residues. V lost 4 bases to trimming and J lost 1 base, with 9 bases between them. CDR1 and CDR2 (germline): KGHDR, SFDVKD. The CDR3 loop reads CATSEGGPNTEAFF. Written as DNA, the CDR3 is TGTGCCACCAGTGAAGGGGGACCGAACACTGAAGCTTTCTTT.

The chain carries TRBV10-3 and TRBJ1-1; the D gene is possibly TRBD1 (5 bases). V was trimmed by 5 bases and J by 5 bases, leaving 18 bases between them. The germline CDR1 and CDR2 sequences are ENHRY and SYGVKD. CDR3 length: 15 amino acids. CDR3 sequence reads: CAISPGSGFGTEAFF. CDR3 nucleotide sequence: TGTGCCATCAGTCCAGGGAGTGGGTTCGGGACTGAAGCTTTCTTT.

The sample holds one count of this clone. This chain connects TRBV7-2 to TRBJ2-3; 8 bases agree with TRBD1. Unmatched junction bases numbered 10, after V lost 4 bases and J lost 4 bases. There are 16 residues in the CDR3. Germline-derived CDR1 and CDR2 are SGHTA and FQGNSA. The CDR3 region has the DNA TGTGCCAGCAGCTCCGGACAGGGCGGTCTCGCAGATACGCAGTATTTT. It translates to CASSSGQGGLADTQYF. Full variable domain (missing parts from reference TRBV7-2 and TRBJ2-3): GAGVSQSPSNKVTEKGKDVELRCDPISGHTALYWYRQSLGQGLEFLIYFQGNSAPDKSGLPSDRFSAERTGGSVSTLTIQRTQQEDSAVYLCASSSGQGGLADTQYFGPGTRLTVL.

The J gene is TRBJ2-3, the V gene TRBV7-2; D may be TRBD2 (5 bases). CDR3 length: 14 residues. With 5 bases removed from V and 4 bases from J, the gap between germline ends came to 13 bases. Germline V gene lookup returns CDR1 SGHTA and CDR2 FQGNSA. CDR3 sequence: CASSRVGRADTQYF. CDR3 bases: TGTGCCAGCAGCCGCGTAGGGCGGGCAGATACGCAGTATTTT.

This chain connects TRBV24-1 to TRBJ2-3; the match to TRBD2 covers 13 bases. The germline V gene has CDR1 KGHDR and CDR2 SFDVKD. V gave up 6 bases and J gave up 3 bases; unmatched junction bases: 14. The CDR3 length is 19 residues. The CDR3 DNA is TGTGCCACCAGTCAGAGGGGGGGGCCGGGACTAGCGGGGACAGATACGCAGTATTTT. This codes for CATSQRGGPGLAGTDTQYF.

The chain links TRBV29-1 to TRBJ2-5; 10 bases agree with TRBD1. The V and J ends lost 6 bases and 5 bases, in that order; junction bases with no gene match: 12. The germline V gene encodes CDR1 SQVTM and CDR2 ANQGSEA. The CDR3 loop spans 15 amino acids. The CDR3 loop reads CSVLFRDRGAETQYF. The DNA for the CDR3 is TGCAGCGTCTTATTCCGGGACAGGGGTGCGGAGACCCAGTACTTC.

J is TRBJ1-4 and V is TRBV7-9; possible D gene TRBD1, 5 bases. V lost 7 bases, J lost 4 bases, and 19 bases lay in between. CDR3 size: 16 residues. CDR1 is SEHNR, CDR2 FQNEAQ, per germline (reference sequence). CDR3 residues: CASTRRQDSLNEKLFF. As DNA, the CDR3 is TGTGCCAGCACCCGTCGCCAAGACAGTCTTAATGAAAAACTGTTTTTT.

The CDR3 region has the DNA TGTGCCAGCAGACAGGGGAGCTTCTATGGCTACACCTTC. Translating it yields CASRQGSFYGYTF. This chain links TRBV2 with TRBJ1-2; 7 nucleotides agree with TRBD1. The junction had 5 bases not matched to a gene; V was cut back by 6 bases and J by 4 bases. The CDR3 extends over 13 amino acids. CDR1 SNHLY and CDR2 FYNNEI come from the germline V gene.

The J gene is TRBJ1-5, the V gene TRBV19, with a tentative D call TRBD1 (5 bases). Between the trimmed V and J ends, which lost 5 bases and 2 bases, there was a span of 19 bases. The germline gives CDR1 LNHDA, CDR2 SQIVND (reference sequence). The CDR3 is 17 residues long. The CDR3: CASSHGAGTLGNQPQHF. CDR3 sequence (DNA): TGTGCCAGTAGTCACGGGGCAGGGACCCTGGGCAATCAGCCCCAGCATTTT.

The chain recombines TRBV3-1 (or the pseudogene TRBV3-2) with TRBJ1-3; D is ambiguous. Between the trimmed V and J ends, which lost 8 bases and 0 bases, there was a span of 14 bases. The CDR3 spans 15 residues. CDR1 is LGHDT and CDR2 is YNNKEL in the germline V gene (reference sequence). The CDR3 coding sequence is TGTGCCAGCGGACGGACGGGGAGCTCTGGAAACACCATATATTTT. This sequence encodes CASGRTGSSGNTIYF.

The chain links TRBV5-8 to TRBJ1-4, with 10 positions matching TRBD1. V gave up 10 bases and J gave up 8 bases; unmatched junction bases: 8. In germline, CDR1 is SGHTS, CDR2 YDEGEE. This CDR3 has 13 amino acids. The DNA for the CDR3 is TGTGCCGACCGGGACAGGGGACACGAAAAACTGTTTTTT. This encodes CADRDRGHEKLFF.

The chain employs TRBV7-3 and TRBJ2-7; weak D call: TRBD1 (6 bases). From germline, CDR1 is SGHTA and CDR2 FQGTGA. V dropped 0 bases and J dropped 5 bases, with 17 bases sitting between them. The CDR3 is made up of 16 amino acids. The CDR3 reads CASSLTLGQGIHEQYF. The CDR3, as DNA: TGTGCCAGCAGCTTAACGCTCGGCCAGGGGATCCACGAGCAGTACTTC.

The chain is built from TRBV6-5 and TRBJ2-3, with a weak D call TRBD1 (6 bases). The ends were cut back, 6 bases at V and 0 bases at J, with 10 bases in the middle. The V gene's germline CDR1 is MNHEY and CDR2 SVGAGI. This CDR3 region has 14 residues. CDR3 sequence (DNA): TGTGCCAGCAGCGGGACACCTAGCACAGATACGCAGTATTTT. This gives the protein CASSGTPSTDTQYF.

This clone was observed once. The rearrangement links TRBV21-1 to TRBJ1-2; TRBD1, the table's D call, was not compared with the DNA. TRBV21-1 is designated a pseudogene. CDR3 length equals 16 residues. In nucleotides, the CDR3 is TGTGCCAGCAGCAAAGGGGGGAAGGGGGCCAGATATGGCTACACCTTC. This gives the protein CASSKGGKGARYGYTF.

The rearrangement links TRBV28 to TRBJ2-7; a weak D match, TRBD2 (6 bases). CDR1 MDHEN and CDR2 SYDVKM come from the germline V gene. This CDR3 has 15 amino acids. The ends were cut back, 3 bases at V and 3 bases at J, with 15 bases in the middle. The CDR3 DNA is TGTGCCAGCAGTTTGGTTGGTAGCGGCAACTACGAGCAGTACTTC. Its protein product is CASSLVGSGNYEQYF.

This chain connects TRBV20-1 to TRBJ2-1; D perhaps matches TRBD2 (5 bases). V was clipped by 8 bases and J by 10 bases, with 12 bases between them. Germline assignment: CDR1 DFQATT and CDR2 SNEGSKA (reference sequence). The CDR3 consists of 10 residues. The CDR3 protein is CSNNPSEQFF. CDR3 in DNA: TGCAGTAATAATCCTAGCGAGCAGTTCTTC.

This rearrangement joins TRBV7-2 to TRBJ1-3; TRBD1 is a possible D gene (5 bases). This CDR3 comprises 15 residues. Germline V gene data show CDR1 as SGHTA and CDR2 as FQGNSA. The ends were cut back, 3 bases at V and 5 bases at J, with 14 bases in the middle. The CDR3 sequence is CASSFGTPGRNTIYF. CDR3 in DNA: TGTGCCAGCAGCTTTGGGACCCCCGGGAGAAACACCATATATTTT.

The chain recombines TRBV19 with TRBJ1-1, with TRBD1 as a possible D gene (5 bases). CDR1 and CDR2 from the germline V gene are LNHDA and SQIVND (reference sequence). This CDR3 is built from 13 residues. V dropped 3 bases and J dropped 7 bases, with 12 bases sitting between them. This CDR3 is CASSMKGRGEAFF. The CDR3 nucleotides read TGTGCCAGTAGTATGAAAGGGAGGGGTGAAGCTTTCTTT.

The V gene is TRBV6-5, the J gene TRBJ2-3, with 9 bases aligning to TRBD1. The CDR3 runs 15 residues. V shed 7 bases and J 1 base; nucleotides not matched to a gene: 6. Germline V gene lookup returns CDR1 MNHEY and CDR2 SVGAGI. The CDR3 reads CASIGGDRGTDTQYF. CDR3 DNA: TGTGCCAGCATAGGTGGGGACAGGGGCACAGATACGCAGTATTTT.

The V and J genes are TRBV4-1 and TRBJ1-5; no reliable D call. Trimming took off 0 bases at V and 0 bases at J, with 6 bases between the two ends. CDR1 and CDR2 (germline): MGHRA, YSYEKL. The CDR3 is 15 residues long. The CDR3 sequence is CASSQDGHSNQPQHF. CDR3 in DNA: TGCGCCAGCAGCCAAGACGGGCATAGCAATCAGCCCCAGCATTTT.

V is TRBV3-1 (or the pseudogene TRBV3-2) and J is TRBJ1-2; D gene unclear. CDR1 is LGHDT and CDR2 is YNNKEL in the germline V gene (reference sequence). The CDR3 covers 14 residues. Between the trimmed V and J ends, which lost 0 bases and 6 bases, there was a span of 11 bases. The CDR3 region is CASSQEARPDGYTF. The CDR3 DNA sequence: TGTGCCAGCAGCCAAGAGGCGAGGCCGGATGGCTACACCTTC.

The chain links TRBV11-3 to TRBJ1-1, with D unresolved. Trimming removed 0 bases from V and 1 base from J, with 12 bases in between. The germline CDR1 and CDR2 sequences are SGHNT and YENEEA. The CDR3 consists of 16 residues. CDR3 loop: CASSLEGGRTNTEAFF. CDR3 nucleotide sequence: TGTGCCAGCAGCTTAGAGGGTGGCAGAACGAACACTGAAGCTTTCTTT. Drawing the rest from reference TRBV11-3 and TRBJ1-1, the complete variable domain is EAGVVQSPRYKIIEKKQPVAFWCNPISGHNTLYWYLQNLGQGPELLIRYENEEAVDDSQLPKDRFSAERLKGVDSTLKIQPAELGDSAVYLCASSLEGGRTNTEAFFGQGTRLTVV.

This clone has only one observation. As DNA, the CDR3 is TGTGCCAGCACCCGAAGCGGGGAGGGAGGTCAGCCCCAGCATTTT. Residues: CASTRSGEGGQPQHF. The chain links TRBV6-5 to TRBJ1-5; D unclear. The CDR3 contains 15 residues. Trimming took off 7 bases at V and 6 bases at J, with 19 bases between the two ends. In germline, CDR1 is MNHEY, CDR2 SVGAGI.

CDR3 region: CASSDSRGLSEQFF. CDR3 coding DNA: TGTGCCAGCAGTGACTCCAGGGGGCTTAGTGAGCAGTTCTTC. The chain is built from TRBV2 and TRBJ2-1, with 8 bases matching TRBD1. This CDR3 comprises 14 residues. Looked up from germline, CDR1 is SNHLY and CDR2 is FYNNEI. Trimming removed 3 bases from V and 9 bases from J; junction bases left unmatched: 7.

The chain employs TRBV3-1 (or the pseudogene TRBV3-2) and TRBJ2-3; no definite D call. Trimming left V 4 bases short and J 0 bases short, with 8 bases between. CDR3 size: 14 residues. The germline V gene has CDR1 LGHDT and CDR2 YNNKEL (reference sequence). Here the CDR3 DNA reads TGTGCCAGCAGCCCCCCACGGAGCACAGATACGCAGTATTTT. Its protein is CASSPPRSTDTQYF.

This clone came up once. The chain carries TRBV30 and TRBJ2-3; 16 positions agree with TRBD2. The CDR3 has 16 residues. Germline trimming cut 2 bases from V and 6 bases from J; bases unmatched to any gene: 5. Germline V gene data show CDR1 as GTSNPN and CDR2 as SVGIG (reference sequence). The CDR3 sequence is CAWSMGLAGGLDTQYF. CDR3 nucleotide sequence: TGTGCCTGGAGTATGGGACTAGCGGGGGGGCTTGATACGCAGTATTTT.

V gene TRBV25-1 combines with J gene TRBJ1-2, with D hard to call. V gave up 2 bases and J gave up 4 bases, with 8 bases separating them. Per germline, CDR1 MGHDK and CDR2 SYGVNS. The CDR3 totals 13 residues. In DNA, the CDR3 is TGTGCCAGCAGTGAACGCTGGGGCTATGGCTACACCTTC. The encoded protein is CASSERWGYGYTF.

V usage is TRBV5-1 and J usage is TRBJ2-1; TRBD2 matches at 13 bases. The V gene end was trimmed by 6 bases and the J gene end by 6 bases; junction bases not matched to a gene: 12. CDR3 size: 17 residues. Per germline, CDR1 SGHRS and CDR2 YFSETQ. The DNA of the CDR3 is TGCGCCAGCACGGGACTAGCGGGGTCAAGTTTGGGCAATGAGCAGTTCTTC. Residues: CASTGLAGSSLGNEQFF.

The rearrangement joins TRBV18 to TRBJ1-1; 11 bases map to TRBD1. Per the germline V gene, CDR1 is KGHSH and CDR2 is LQKENI. Trimming at V came to 2 bases and at J to 1 base, leaving 6 bases not matched to a gene. The CDR3 loop spans 17 amino acids. CDR3 amino acids: CASSPGRTGGGNTEAFF. In DNA, the CDR3 is TGTGCCAGCTCACCAGGGAGGACAGGGGGCGGGAACACTGAAGCTTTCTTT.